Listed here are 10 T cell receptor beta chains from one sample, sequenced in a study of blood T cell repertoires in COVID-19. Assay used: immunoSEQ multiplex PCR; TCRdb lists only in-frame clones, some missing. Here the sample spans roughly 200,000 clones, 70% to 90% being singletons. Sequencing input: peripheral blood. These receptors all stem from a man between 60 and 75 years old with acute or convalescent COVID-19.

This clone has more than one count but fewer than ten. The V and J genes are TRBV10-3 and TRBJ2-2; TRBD1 matches 7 bases. Germline CDR1 and CDR2: ENHRY and SYGVKD. CDR3 length: 14 residues. The J segment lost 0 bases and the V segment lost 6 bases, leaving 1 base of the junction unmatched. The CDR3 spells CAISGTANTGELFF. For the CDR3, the DNA is TGTGCCATCAGCGGGACAGCGAACACCGGGGAGCTGTTTTTT.

This clone was seen once. In DNA form, the CDR3 reads TGTGCCAGCAGTTACTCGACTAGCGGAGAGCAGTTCTTC. This gives the protein CASSYSTSGEQFF. The J gene is TRBJ2-1, the V gene TRBV6-5, with 9 bases aligning to TRBD2. This CDR3 region has 13 residues. The junction had 1 base not matched to a gene; V was cut back by 0 bases and J by 10 bases. Per germline, CDR1 MNHEY and CDR2 SVGAGI.

V gene TRBV18 combines with J gene TRBJ1-4, with TRBD1 matching over 8 bases. CDR1 KGHSH and CDR2 LQKENI come from the germline V gene. CDR3 length: 15 amino acids. V lost 6 bases and J lost 7; bases outside the gene matches: 10. The CDR3 nucleotides are TGTGCCAGCTCCCAGCGAGGGGGGACAGGTGAAAAACTGTTTTTT. This codes for CASSQRGGTGEKLFF.

The CDR3 loop is CASSDTGTRVREQYF. The CDR3 DNA reads TGTGCCAGCAGCGACACCGGGACAAGGGTTAGGGAGCAGTACTTC. The chain carries TRBV5-6 and TRBJ2-7, with D maybe TRBD1 (6 bases). CDR3 size: 15 residues. Germline V gene sequence: CDR1 SGHDT, CDR2 YYEEEE. Trimming removed 4 bases at V and 7 bases at J, with 21 bases between.

The chain joins TRBV4-2 to TRBJ2-7, with TRBD2 matching over 7 bases. Trimming at V came to 1 base and at J to 7 bases, leaving 7 bases not matched to a gene. This CDR3 is 14 amino acids long. Germline V gene data show CDR1 as LGHNA and CDR2 as YNFKEQ. The CDR3 region is CASSQVEGAGEQYF. The CDR3 nucleotides are TGTGCCAGCAGCCAAGTGGAGGGAGCGGGGGAGCAGTACTTC.

This rearrangement joins TRBV12-2 to TRBJ2-7; TRBD1, the table's D call, was not compared with the DNA. TRBV12-2 is tagged as a pseudogene. This CDR3 contains 15 residues. The CDR3 nucleotides are TGTGCAAGTCGCCTAAGAGTTACAGGCTCCTACGAGCAGTACTTC. Encoded protein: CASRLRVTGSYEQYF.

The chain combines TRBV5-3 with TRBJ2-7, with TRBD1 matching 11 bases. TRBV5-3 is known as an ORF, though its function is uncertain. Trimming removed 4 bases from V and 9 bases from J; junction bases left unmatched: 27. The CDR3 has 20 residues. CDR3 coding DNA: TGTGCCAGAAGCCTGGACAGGGGGCGAAAGGAGCGGGAGGAAAGGGAGGTGCAGTACTTC. Its protein is CARSLDRGRKEREEREVQYF.

The V call is TRBV7-2, the J call TRBJ2-3; D may be TRBD1 (5 bases). The ends were cut back, 8 bases at V and 2 bases at J, with 5 bases in the middle. CDR1 and CDR2 (germline): SGHTA, FQGNSA. The CDR3 is 11 residues long. CDR3: CASGHTDTQYF. The CDR3 nucleotides are TGTGCCAGCGGACACACAGATACGCAGTATTTT.

The chain uses TRBV6-2 or TRBV6-3 and TRBJ2-7; D is undetermined. The CDR3 has 19 residues. Trimming left V 0 bases short and J 2 bases short, with 23 bases between. The germline V gene encodes CDR1 MNHEY and CDR2 SVGEGT. CDR3 sequence (DNA): TGTGCCAGCAGTTACTCGATCCTCGACCTTAACGACTCGCCCTACGAGCAGTACTTC. Its translation is CASSYSILDLNDSPYEQYF.

Only a few counts were recorded for this clone. The identical CDR3 is also encoded by other nucleotide sequences in the sample. The chain has TRBV5-1 and TRBJ1-5; D is possibly TRBD1 (5 bases). Trimming removed 4 bases at V and 3 bases at J, with 14 bases between. Per the germline V gene, CDR1 is SGHRS and CDR2 is YFSETQ. This CDR3 spans 15 amino acids. CDR3 nucleotides: TGCGCCAGCAGCCTGGGGACGAGGGACAATCAGCCCCAGCATTTT. Its protein product is CASSLGTRDNQPQHF.